This TCR beta chain stems from a study of cytomegalovirus exposure and HLA in healthy donors (dated 2017 in TCRdb). Regarding the complete study: In an earlier analysis of 450 to 750 of the donors, approximately 260 Gb of sequence data and 95 million to 130 million unique TCR beta sequences from roughly 180 million T cells were reported. In a later genetic analysis, genome-wide SNP genotypes for about 55% of the roughly 700 donors were used, and that subset was treated as a discovery cohort. The later analysis used no new phenotypic data to find candidate immune exposures, relying instead on TCR beta sequences and their occurrence across donors. On average, approximately 250,000 unique TCR beta nucleotide sequences were sequenced per donor among about 400 genotyped donors of the cohort, with around 19% of those sequences being non-productive. A later analysis re-analyzed previously published TCR beta repertoires from about 730 donors and added high-resolution HLA genotyping to study TCR occurrence patterns. HLA typing included class I and class II loci at four-digit resolution. Roughly 300 gigabases of sequencing data and about 92 million unique TCR sequences made up an early release that covered roughly 670 HLA-typed donors. An earlier analysis of 587 of the donors used high-throughput TCR beta sequencing to judge whether each TCR beta V gene segment behaved as functional or pseudogenic. Several DR-DQ haplotypes were treated as single units for association and clustering because of strong linkage in the cohort. The study was designed to test whether signatures of past pathogen exposure could be identified by cataloging public T cell receptors. Typing coverage varied by locus: 629-630 donors for A, B, C, DRB1 and DQB1; roughly 500 for DQA1; more than 600 for DPA1; more than 450 for DPB1. Alongside the repertoire data, information on donor age, sex, ethnicity and CMV serostatus was compiled. All discovery cohort repertoires had been generated using a single sequencing platform. Of the roughly 400 genotyped donors, 81% were placed in the genetic ancestry cluster associated with self-reported Caucasian donors. Along with the approximately 620-subject first cohort, a separate validation cohort of approximately 110 different subjects was used. Using immunosequencing, the study profiled T cell repertoires from 640 or so subjects and related those repertoires to cytomegalovirus serostatus. The study combined high-throughput TCR immunosequencing, statistical association of individual TCRs with disease status, and machine learning to predict cytomegalovirus infection status.

Library preparation was by the immunoSEQ multiplex PCR assay. The multiplex PCR relied on a mix of 60 forward primers for TCR Vbeta segments and 13 reverse primers for TCR Jbeta segments. The CDR3 region of rearranged TCR beta genes was amplified from genomic DNA by a multiplex PCR assay. Amplified TCR beta libraries were sequenced as 87-base-pair reads on the Illumina HiSeq System. The original pipeline was this. A later analysis tallied 70 million to 100 million unique TCR beta chains across the approximately 670 repertoires, and some 12 million of those chains were shared by two or more donors. Raw reads were error-corrected and collapsed into unique sequences by a nearest-neighbor algorithm in which closely related sequences were merged to remove PCR and sequencing errors. CDR3 sequences were aligned to IMGT reference sequences to assign V, D and J gene segments. For a sequence to be retained, a match of at least six nucleotides was required to both a V gene segment and a J gene segment. Rearrangements were classified as productive when the CDR3 lacked stop codons and remained in frame with V and J, and all other rearrangements were classified as non-productive. Following IMGT convention, CDR3 was defined as the stretch from the second conserved V-encoded cysteine to the conserved J-encoded phenylalanine. The earlier analysis of approximately 500 of the donors excluded sequences that lacked an unambiguous match to a single V gene segment. In an earlier analysis of several hundred of the donors, V segments were called functional above 56.7% productive rearrangements and were called segregating when the between-donor standard deviation exceeded 5%. A statistical classification framework was built for diagnosing cytomegalovirus status from the catalog of TCR beta chain sequences. In a later analysis, TCR nucleotide sequences were compared against IMGT/GENE-DB human TR gene sequences so that V and J genes could be assigned. The TCRdist pipeline was used in a later analysis to assign CDR3 sequences and most-parsimonious VDJ recombination scenarios. In a later analysis, every TCR beta chain was defined by the combination of its CDR3 amino acid sequence and its V-gene family, and reads without a unique V-gene family were dropped. To address suspected cross-contamination and a sequencing artifact, a later analysis removed 592 highly shared, low-generation-probability nucleotide sequences. In a later analysis, a clonal expansion index was calculated for each public chain from normalized within-repertoire ranks of inferred template counts. Generation probabilities in a later analysis came from a VDJ recombination model fitted to out-of-frame rearrangements, and those results were checked against IGoR. A later analysis scored TCR-TCR, TCR-HLA and TCR-CMV co-occurrence with hypergeometric tests, applying a repertoire-size bias correction to TCR pairs. To estimate false discovery rates, a later analysis permuted the HLA or CMV assignments 20 times. In a later analysis, co-occurring TCRs were grouped with DBSCAN, and TCRdist sequence similarity was added when clustering was performed within HLA-allele-positive subsets. Repertoires with fewer than 30,000 or more than 120,000 public chains were left out of co-occurrence clustering, as were about 5 repertoires with anomalous nucleotide sharing. What TCRdb holds here is the immuneACCESS table cut down to in-frame rearrangements. Part of the clones is not present; checked against another copy, under half of the missing clones reflect an unresolved V gene, and the others are unexplained. D and trimming were read from the DNA, whereas the V and J calls and clone size are those reported in that table. Recorded for this sample are 190,000 or so clones; approximately 80% of them occurred a single time. The top ten clonotypes cover roughly 0.7% of the sample.

As encoded in the germline V gene, CDR1 is SGHTA while CDR2 is FQGNSA. Trimming leaves V shorter by 5 bases and J shorter by 5 bases, with the junction holding 11 bases beyond the gene matches. Spanning cysteine to phenylalanine, the CDR3 consists of 15 amino acids. Only CDR3 DNA remains: 45 bases, in frame from the first base. On this clone itself: Its antigen remains unidentified. The record has no base qualities; no much larger clone is one base away.

In total, around 600 healthy bone marrow donors made up the cohort. All cohort members were sampled while nominally healthy, although unrecorded immune exposures were likely present. The donor was CMV seronegative and belonged to the group of roughly 330 seronegative cohort members. A peripheral blood sample was collected from each donor, and TCR beta sequencing was performed on peripheral blood mononuclear cells. Genomic DNA was extracted from the blood cell samples with the Qiagen DNeasy Blood Extraction Kit. Study-wide conclusions, independent of this receptor: A cluster of highly shared sequence variants was judged likely to represent a technical artifact of the sequencing pipeline. A few of the identified cytomegalovirus-associated TCR beta chains were confirmed in vitro to be specific for cytomegalovirus antigens. A later analysis associated 16,951 TCR beta sequences with specific HLA alleles at a false discovery rate of 0.05. A further reported finding was that TCR beta sequences accurately predicted the HLA-A and HLA-B alleles for most subjects in the first cohort. Because HLA typing was unavailable for some donors at each locus, only the typed subset was used in association tests. In both the original and validation cohorts, the classifier was reported to diagnose cytomegalovirus status with high specificity and sensitivity. Only TCR beta chains were sequenced in this cohort, and the absence of alpha or paired-chain data limited detectable features. Roughly uniform sequencing depth across donors was assumed in presence/absence analyses, although this assumption may not hold. Strong co-occurrence of HLA alleles, especially DR and DQ, made assigning TCR associations to individual alleles difficult. The 87-base-pair reads could not distinguish some IMGT-functional V segments, including TRBV6-2 and TRBV6-3, so those segments were excluded. In an earlier analysis of over 550 of the donors, most TCR beta V segments were observed in productive rearrangements about 90% or about 30% of the time, broadly matching IMGT annotations. According to the authors, the approach could potentially be generalized to other disease states and immunological phenotypes. While some public TCRs were present in many individuals, most TCR sequences turned up only very rarely across donors. Correlated functional status among segregating V segments might reflect linkage disequilibrium, but an unknown experimental factor could not be ruled out. In a later analysis, HLA-associated TCR beta chains were found to be more clonally expanded and to have lower generation probabilities than equally common non-associated chains. In a later analysis, the rate of TCR association differed among HLA loci, with DRB1 alleles having the most associated TCRs and HLA-C alleles having the fewest. A total of 150 or so TCR beta chains were listed by the study as associated with cytomegalovirus. According to a later analysis, most CMV-associated TCR beta chains appeared to be HLA-restricted, and the HLA associations seemed to be driven largely by CMV exposure. Approximately 18 rarely observed V segments, including chromosome 9 orphons, were excluded from the earlier analysis of some 590 of the donors because counts were too low. In a later analysis, several top co-occurrence clusters were reported to appear linked to parvovirus B19, influenza, CMV and Epstein-Barr virus. For the cohort, immune exposure information was limited to CMV serostatus. In a later genetic analysis, a missense DCLRE1C variant was associated with V-gene and J-gene trimming of TCR beta chains, and the association was replicated in an independent cohort. A later genetic analysis reported fewer N-insertions in productive TCRs among donors in an Asian-associated ancestry cluster than the approximately 700-donor mean.

Input material: PBMCs. This receptor was obtained from a boy aged 5 to 17 in good health and CMV-seronegative. The chain is made from TRBV7-2 and TRBJ1-2, with 7 bases matching TRBD1. The sequenced DNA: TGTGCCAGCAGCGGGGACAGCAATTTAGGGTATGGCTACACCTTC. The encoded protein is CASSGDSNLGYGYTF.